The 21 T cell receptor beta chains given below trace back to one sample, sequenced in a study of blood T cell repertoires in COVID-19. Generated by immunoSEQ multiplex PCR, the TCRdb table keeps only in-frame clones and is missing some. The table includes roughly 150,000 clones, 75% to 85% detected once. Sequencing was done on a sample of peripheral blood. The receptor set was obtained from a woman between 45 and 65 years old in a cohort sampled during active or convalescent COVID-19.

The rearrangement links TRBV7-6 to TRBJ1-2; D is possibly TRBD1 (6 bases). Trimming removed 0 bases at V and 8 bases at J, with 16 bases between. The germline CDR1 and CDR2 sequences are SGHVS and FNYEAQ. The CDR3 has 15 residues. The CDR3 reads CASSLALDSPQGYTF. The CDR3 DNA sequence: TGTGCCAGCAGCTTAGCCCTGGACAGCCCCCAGGGCTACACCTTC. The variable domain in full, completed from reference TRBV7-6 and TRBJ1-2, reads GAGVSQSPRYKVTKRGQDVALRCDPISGHVSLYWYRQALGQGPEFLTYFNYEAQQDKSGLPNDRFSAERPEGSISTLTIQRTEQRDSAMYRCASSLALDSPQGYTFGSGTRLTVV.

CDR3 amino acids: CASSGSSTSQTQYF. The CDR3 nucleotides read TGCGCCAGCAGCGGATCTAGCACCTCACAGACCCAGTACTTC. V and J are TRBV5-1 and TRBJ2-5; tentative D call: TRBD2 (5 bases). Germline V lookup: CDR1 SGHRS, CDR2 YFSETQ. Trimming stripped 4 bases from V and 6 bases from J, with 16 bases between. This CDR3 spans 14 amino acids.

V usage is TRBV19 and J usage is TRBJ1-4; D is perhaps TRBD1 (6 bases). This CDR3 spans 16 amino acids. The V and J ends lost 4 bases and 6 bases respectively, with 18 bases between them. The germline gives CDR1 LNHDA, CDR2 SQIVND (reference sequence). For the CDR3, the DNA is TGTGCCAGTAGTACCAAGAGGGACATCTCGTATGAAAAACTGTTTTTT. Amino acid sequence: CASSTKRDISYEKLFF.

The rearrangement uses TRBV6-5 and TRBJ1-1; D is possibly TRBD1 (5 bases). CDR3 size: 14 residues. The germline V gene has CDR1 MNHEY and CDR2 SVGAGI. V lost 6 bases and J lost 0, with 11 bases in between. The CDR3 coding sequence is TGTGCCAGCAGCAGACAGTACTTGAACACTGAAGCTTTCTTT. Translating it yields CASSRQYLNTEAFF.

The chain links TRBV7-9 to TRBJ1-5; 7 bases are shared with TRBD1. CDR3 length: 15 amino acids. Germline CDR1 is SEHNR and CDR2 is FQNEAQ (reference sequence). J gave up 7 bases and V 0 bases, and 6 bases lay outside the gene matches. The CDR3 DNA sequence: TGTGCCAGCAGCTTAGCTACAGGGGAGAAACAGCCCCAGCATTTT. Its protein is CASSLATGEKQPQHF. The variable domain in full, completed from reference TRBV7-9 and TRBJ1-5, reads DTGVSQNPRHKITKRGQNVTFRCDPISEHNRLYWYRQTLGQGPEFLTYFQNEAQLEKSRLLSDRFSAERPKGSFSTLEIQRTEQGDSAMYLCASSLATGEKQPQHFGDGTRLSIL.

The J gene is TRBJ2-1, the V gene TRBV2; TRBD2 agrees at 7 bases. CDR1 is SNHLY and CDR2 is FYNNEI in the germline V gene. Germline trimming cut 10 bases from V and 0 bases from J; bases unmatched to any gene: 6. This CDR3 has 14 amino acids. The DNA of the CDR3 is TGTGCCACTCACCGGGGGGACTCCTACAATGAGCAGTTCTTC. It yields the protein CATHRGDSYNEQFF.

As DNA, the CDR3 is TGTGCCACCCGGACAGGGAACACTGAAGCTTTCTTT. Translating it yields CATRTGNTEAFF. This chain connects TRBV10-3 to TRBJ1-1; 7 nucleotides align to TRBD1. Germline V gives CDR1 ENHRY, CDR2 SYGVKD. This CDR3 is built from 12 residues. V lost 10 bases, J lost 1 base, and 3 bases stayed unmatched.

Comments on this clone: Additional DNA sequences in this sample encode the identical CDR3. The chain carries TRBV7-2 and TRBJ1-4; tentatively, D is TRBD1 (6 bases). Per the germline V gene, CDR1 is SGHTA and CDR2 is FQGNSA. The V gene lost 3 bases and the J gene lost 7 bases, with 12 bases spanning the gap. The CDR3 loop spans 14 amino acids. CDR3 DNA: TGTGCCAGCAGCTTGGGGCAGGGGCGTGAAAAACTGTTTTTT. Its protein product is CASSLGQGREKLFF.

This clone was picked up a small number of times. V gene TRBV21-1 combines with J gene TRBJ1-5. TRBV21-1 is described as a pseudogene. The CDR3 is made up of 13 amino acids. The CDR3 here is CASSKESTQPQHF. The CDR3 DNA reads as TGTGCCAGCAGCAAAGAGAGTACTCAGCCCCAGCATTTT.

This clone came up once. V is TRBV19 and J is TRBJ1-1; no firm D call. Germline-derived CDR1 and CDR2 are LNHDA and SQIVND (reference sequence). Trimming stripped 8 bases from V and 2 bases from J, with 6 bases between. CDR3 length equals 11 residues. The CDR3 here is CASGRNTEAFF. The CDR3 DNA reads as TGTGCCAGTGGCCGTAACACTGAAGCTTTCTTT.

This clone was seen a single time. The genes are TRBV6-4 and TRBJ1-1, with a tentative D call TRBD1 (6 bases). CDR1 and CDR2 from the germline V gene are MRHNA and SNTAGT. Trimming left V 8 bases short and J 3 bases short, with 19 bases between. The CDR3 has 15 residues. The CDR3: CASPEDPGDDTEAFF. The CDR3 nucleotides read TGTGCCAGCCCGGAGGATCCAGGGGACGACACTGAAGCTTTCTTT.

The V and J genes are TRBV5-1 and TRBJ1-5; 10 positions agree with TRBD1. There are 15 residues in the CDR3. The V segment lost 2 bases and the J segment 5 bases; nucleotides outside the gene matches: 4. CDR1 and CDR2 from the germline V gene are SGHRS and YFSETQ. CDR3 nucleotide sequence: TGCGCCAGCAGCTTCGGGACAGGGGTTGATCAGCCCCAGCATTTT. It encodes CASSFGTGVDQPQHF.

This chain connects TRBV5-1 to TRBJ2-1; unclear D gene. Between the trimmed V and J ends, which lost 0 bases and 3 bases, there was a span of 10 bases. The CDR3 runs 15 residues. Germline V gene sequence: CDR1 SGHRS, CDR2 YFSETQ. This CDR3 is CASSLAHSIYNEQFF. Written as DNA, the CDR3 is TGCGCCAGCAGCTTGGCTCACAGTATCTACAATGAGCAGTTCTTC.

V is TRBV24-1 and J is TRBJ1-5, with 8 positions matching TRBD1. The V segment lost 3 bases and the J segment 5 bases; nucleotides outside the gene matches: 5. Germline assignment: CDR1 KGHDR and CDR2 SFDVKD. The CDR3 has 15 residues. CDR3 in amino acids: CATSDRDRIDQPQHF. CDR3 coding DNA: TGTGCCACCAGTGATCGGGACAGGATCGATCAGCCCCAGCATTTT.

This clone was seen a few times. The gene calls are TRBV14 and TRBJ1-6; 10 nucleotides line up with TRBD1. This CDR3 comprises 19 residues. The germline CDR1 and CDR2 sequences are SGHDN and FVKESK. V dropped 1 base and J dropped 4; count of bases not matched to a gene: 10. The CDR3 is CASSQVISLDRGYNSPLHF. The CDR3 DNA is TGTGCCAGCAGCCAAGTTATTAGTTTGGACAGGGGGTATAATTCACCCCTCCACTTT.

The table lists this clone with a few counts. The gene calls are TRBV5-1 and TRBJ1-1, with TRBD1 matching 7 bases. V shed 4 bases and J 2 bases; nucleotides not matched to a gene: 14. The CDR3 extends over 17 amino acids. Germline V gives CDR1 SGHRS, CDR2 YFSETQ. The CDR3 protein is CASSGRQGLVNNTEAFF. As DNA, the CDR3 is TGCGCCAGCAGCGGAAGACAGGGTCTGGTCAACAACACTGAAGCTTTCTTT.

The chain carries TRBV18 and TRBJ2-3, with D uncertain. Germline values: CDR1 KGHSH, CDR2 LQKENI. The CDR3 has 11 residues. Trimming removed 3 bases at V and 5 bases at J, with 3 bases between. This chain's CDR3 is CASSPQDTQYF. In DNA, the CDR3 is TGTGCCAGCTCACCTCAAGATACGCAGTATTTT.

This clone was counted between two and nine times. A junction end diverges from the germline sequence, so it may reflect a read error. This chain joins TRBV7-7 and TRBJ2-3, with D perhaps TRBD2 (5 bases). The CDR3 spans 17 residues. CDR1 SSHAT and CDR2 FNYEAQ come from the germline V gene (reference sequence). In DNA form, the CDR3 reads TGTGCTAGCAGCTTAGGACCGGGCCCTAACGAGGGAGATACGCAGTATTTT. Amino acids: CASSLGPGPNEGDTQYF. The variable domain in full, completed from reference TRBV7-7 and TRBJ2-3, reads GAGVSQSPRYKVTKRGQDVTLRCDPISSHATLYWYQQALGQGPEFLTYFNYEAQPDKSGLPSDRFSAERPEGSISTLTIQRTEQRDSAMYRCASSLGPGPNEGDTQYFGPGTRLTVL.

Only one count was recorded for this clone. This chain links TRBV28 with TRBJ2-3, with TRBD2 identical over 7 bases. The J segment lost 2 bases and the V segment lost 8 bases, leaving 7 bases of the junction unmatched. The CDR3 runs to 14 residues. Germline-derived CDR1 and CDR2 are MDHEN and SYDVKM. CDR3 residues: CASGSSGDTDTQYF. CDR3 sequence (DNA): TGTGCCAGCGGAAGCAGCGGGGACACAGATACGCAGTATTTT.

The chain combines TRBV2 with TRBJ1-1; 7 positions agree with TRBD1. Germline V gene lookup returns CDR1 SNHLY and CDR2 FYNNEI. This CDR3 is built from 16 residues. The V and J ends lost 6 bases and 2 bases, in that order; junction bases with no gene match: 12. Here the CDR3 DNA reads TGTGCCAGCAGGGCACAGGGGTGGTGGGCCAACACTGAAGCTTTCTTT. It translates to CASRAQGWWANTEAFF.

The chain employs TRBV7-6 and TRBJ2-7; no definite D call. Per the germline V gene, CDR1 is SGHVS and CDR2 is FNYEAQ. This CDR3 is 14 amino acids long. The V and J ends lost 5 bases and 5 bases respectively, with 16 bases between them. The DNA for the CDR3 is TGTGCCAGCAGCCGTGGTGAGGTATTCAACGAGCAGTACTTC. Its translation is CASSRGEVFNEQYF.